Listed below are T cell receptor beta chains from one sample, sequenced in a study of molecular identifiers for immune sequencing clone quantification. TCRdb reanalysed the PCR reads using MiXCR and keeps one entry per CDR3 protein. The data show under 350,000 distinct CDR3 sequences, about a quarter seen once. Sample: naive CD8+ T cells from blood, with Jurkat cell RNA spiked in. The receptors here all came from a human donor in good health. Some libraries in this study had Jurkat cell RNA spiked in. Both conserved end residues are part of each CDR3.

j_gene | v_gene | CDR3aa
TRBJ2-7 | TRBV10-1 | CASSKGQGAYEQYF
TRBJ1-1 | TRBV6-5 | CASSLRHTNTEAFF
TRBJ2-3 | TRBV28 | CASGDSTATQYF
TRBJ2-7 | TRBV7-9 | CASSDTQYEQYF
TRBJ2-5 | TRBV20-1 | CSARLAGGFETQYF
TRBJ1-5 | TRBV4-1 | CASSQLLSPDGNQPQHF
TRBJ2-3 | TRBV18 | CASSPRDRRTDTQYF
TRBJ2-5 | TRBV5-5 | CASSSWDLRQETQYF
TRBJ1-1 | TRBV4-1 | CASSGQGGWRTEAFF
TRBJ2-7 | TRBV19 | CASSIRDGDEQYF
TRBJ2-7 | TRBV7-6 | CASRLAGGNEQYF
TRBJ1-1 | TRBV19 | CASSWGSLNTEAFF
TRBJ1-5 | TRBV13 | CASSGGGNQPQHF
TRBJ1-5 | TRBV7-6 | CASSLDWGNQPQHF
TRBJ2-5 | TRBV6-6 | CASSYLIDLQETQYF
TRBJ2-5 | TRBV6-5 | CASSYSGFQETQYF
TRBJ1-1 | TRBV4-1 | CASSQDQAGLMNTEAFF